The 7 T cell receptor beta chains listed next were all sequenced from one sample in a study of T cells in Graves' hyperthyroidism and ophthalmopathy. Using RNA transcripts as the source, TCR beta CDR3 regions were amplified. RT-PCR in the first round (using the HTBI primer set) targeted the TCR CDR3. TCRdb re-called the multiplex PCR reads with MiXCR, one entry per CDR3 protein. The sample lists more than 450,000 distinct CDR3 sequences, just under 20% occurring once. The sequencing input was blood. These receptors were collected from a man in his forties with Graves' ophthalmopathy.

As concerns this clonotype: Being one base from a much bigger clone, this may be a read error. The chain combines TRBV5-1 with TRBJ1-1; possibly TRBD1 for D (5 bases). CDR1 SGHRS and CDR2 YFSETQ come from the germline V gene. This CDR3 comprises 16 residues. The CDR3 spells CASSLARAGINTGAFF. CDR3 in DNA: TGCGCCAGCAGCTTGGCCAGGGCAGGGATTAACACTGGAGCTTTCTTT.

This clonotype was detected a few times. The rearrangement joins TRBV28 to TRBJ1-1; D call uncertain. This CDR3 comprises 15 residues. Germline V CDR1 and CDR2: MDHEN, SYDVKM. The V end lost 1 base, the J end lost 1 base, and 10 bases lay between the germline ends. CDR3 protein: CASSLFIEGNTEAFF. Here the CDR3 DNA reads TGTGCCAGCAGTTTATTCATTGAGGGGAACACTGAAGCTTTCTTT.

This clonotype has more than one count but fewer than ten. This chain connects TRBV6-5 to TRBJ1-2; D gene unclear. The CDR3 consists of 15 residues. Germline V gene data show CDR1 as MNHEY and CDR2 as SVGAGI. Trimming removed 2 bases at V and 8 bases at J, with 18 bases between. Here the CDR3 reads CASSYPGRELGGYTF. The DNA of the CDR3 is TGTGCCAGCAGTTACCCTGGAAGAGAATTGGGGGGCTACACCTTC.

V is TRBV20-1 and J is TRBJ2-5, with 10 bases lining up with TRBD2. From germline, CDR1 is DFQATT and CDR2 SNEGSKA (reference sequence). The V gene end was trimmed by 3 bases and the J gene end by 9 bases; junction bases not matched to a gene: 7. This CDR3 contains 13 residues. The CDR3 coding sequence is TGCAGTGCTAGGCTAGCGGGGGCAGTGCCCCAGTACTTC. Its translation is CSARLAGAVPQYF.

The V call is TRBV9, the J call TRBJ2-1; no firm D call. This CDR3 region has 14 residues. Germline V CDR1 and CDR2: SGDLS, YYNGEE. Between the trimmed V and J ends, which lost 0 bases and 9 bases, there was a span of 13 bases. The CDR3, as DNA: TGTGCCAGCAGCGTAGTGGGCTCGGCCGCTGAGCAGTTCTTC. As protein: CASSVVGSAAEQFF.

The V and J genes are TRBV6-1 and TRBJ2-7; D perhaps matches TRBD1 (6 bases). The length of the CDR3 is 12 residues. Germline V gene lookup returns CDR1 MNHNS and CDR2 SASEGT. The V end was cut by 8 bases, the J end by 3 bases, with 11 bases between. The CDR3 sequence: CASGTISYEQYF. The CDR3, as DNA: TGTGCCAGCGGGACAATTAGCTACGAGCAGTACTTC.

This chain connects TRBV19 to TRBJ1-5; TRBD1 is a possible D gene (6 bases). The germline CDR1 and CDR2 sequences are LNHDA and SQIVND (reference sequence). V was clipped by 5 bases and J by 7 bases, with 18 bases between them. The CDR3 contains 15 residues. Here the CDR3 reads CASSGSDRAEQPQHF. The CDR3 coding sequence is TGTGCCAGTAGTGGCTCGGACAGAGCAGAACAGCCCCAGCATTTT.